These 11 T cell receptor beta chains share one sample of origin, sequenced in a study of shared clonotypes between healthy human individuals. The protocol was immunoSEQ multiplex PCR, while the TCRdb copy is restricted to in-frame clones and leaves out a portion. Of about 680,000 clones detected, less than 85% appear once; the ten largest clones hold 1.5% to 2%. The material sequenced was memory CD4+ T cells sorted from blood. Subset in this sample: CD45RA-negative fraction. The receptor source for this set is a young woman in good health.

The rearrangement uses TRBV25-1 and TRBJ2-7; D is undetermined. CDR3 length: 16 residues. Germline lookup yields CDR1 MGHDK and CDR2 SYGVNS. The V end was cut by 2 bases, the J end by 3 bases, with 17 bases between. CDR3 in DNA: TGTGCCAGCAGTGAAGGGAAGGGTCACTCTTTCTACGAGCAGTACTTC. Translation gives CASSEGKGHSFYEQYF.

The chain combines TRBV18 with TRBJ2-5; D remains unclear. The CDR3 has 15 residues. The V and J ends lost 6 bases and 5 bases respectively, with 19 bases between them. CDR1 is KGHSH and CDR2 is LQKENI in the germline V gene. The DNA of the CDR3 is TGTGCCAGCTCGTTGTCTGATTTACAAGGGGAGACCCAGTACTTC. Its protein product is CASSLSDLQGETQYF.

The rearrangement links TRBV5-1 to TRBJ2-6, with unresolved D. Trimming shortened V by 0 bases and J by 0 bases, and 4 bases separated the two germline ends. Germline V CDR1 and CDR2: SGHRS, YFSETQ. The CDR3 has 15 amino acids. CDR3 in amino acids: CASSLVTSGANVLTF. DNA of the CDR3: TGCGCCAGCAGCTTGGTCACCTCTGGGGCCAACGTCCTGACTTTC.

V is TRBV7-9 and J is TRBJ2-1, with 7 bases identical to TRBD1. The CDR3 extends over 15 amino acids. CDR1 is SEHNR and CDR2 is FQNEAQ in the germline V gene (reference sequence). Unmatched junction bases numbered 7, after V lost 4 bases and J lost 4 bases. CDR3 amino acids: CASSSGQNFYNEQFF. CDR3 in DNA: TGTGCCAGCAGCTCGGGACAGAACTTTTACAATGAGCAGTTCTTC. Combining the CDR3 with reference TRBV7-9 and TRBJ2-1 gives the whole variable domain DTGVSQNPRHKITKRGQNVTFRCDPISEHNRLYWYRQTLGQGPEFLTYFQNEAQLEKSRLLSDRFSAERPKGSFSTLEIQRTEQGDSAMYLCASSSGQNFYNEQFFGPGTRLTVL.

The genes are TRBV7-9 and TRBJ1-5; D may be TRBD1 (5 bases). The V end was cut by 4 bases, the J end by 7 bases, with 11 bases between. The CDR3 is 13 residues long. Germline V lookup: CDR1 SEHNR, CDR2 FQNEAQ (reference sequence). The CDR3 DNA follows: TGTGCCAGCAGCTCAACAGGTTCACAGCCCCAGCATTTT. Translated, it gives CASSSTGSQPQHF.

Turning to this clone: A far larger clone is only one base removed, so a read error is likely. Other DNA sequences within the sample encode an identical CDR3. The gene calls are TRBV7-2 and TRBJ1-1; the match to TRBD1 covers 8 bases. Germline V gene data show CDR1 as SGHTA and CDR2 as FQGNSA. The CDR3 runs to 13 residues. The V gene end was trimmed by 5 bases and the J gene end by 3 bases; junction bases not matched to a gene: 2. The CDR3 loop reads CASSPQGDTEAFF. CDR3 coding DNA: TGTGCCAGCAGCCCACAGGGGGACACTGAAGCTTTCTTT.

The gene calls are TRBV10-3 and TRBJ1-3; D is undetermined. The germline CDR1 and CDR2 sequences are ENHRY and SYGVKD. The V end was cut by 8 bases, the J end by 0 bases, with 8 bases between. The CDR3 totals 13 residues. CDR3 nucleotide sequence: TGTGCCATCCGGGAGGGCTCTGGAAACACCATATATTTT. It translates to CAIREGSGNTIYF.

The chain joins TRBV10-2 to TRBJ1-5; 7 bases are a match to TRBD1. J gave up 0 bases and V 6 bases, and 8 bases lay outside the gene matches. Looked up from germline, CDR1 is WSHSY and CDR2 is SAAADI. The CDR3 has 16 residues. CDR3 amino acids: CASRDRDRGSNQPQHF. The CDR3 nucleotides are TGCGCCAGCAGAGATCGGGACAGAGGTAGCAATCAGCCCCAGCATTTT.

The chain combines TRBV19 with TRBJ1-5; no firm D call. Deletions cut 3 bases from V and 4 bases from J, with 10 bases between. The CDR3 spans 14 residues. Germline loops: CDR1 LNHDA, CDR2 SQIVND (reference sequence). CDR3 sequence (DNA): TGTGCCAGTAGTATGTACAAGACAAATCAGCCCCAGCATTTT. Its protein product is CASSMYKTNQPQHF.

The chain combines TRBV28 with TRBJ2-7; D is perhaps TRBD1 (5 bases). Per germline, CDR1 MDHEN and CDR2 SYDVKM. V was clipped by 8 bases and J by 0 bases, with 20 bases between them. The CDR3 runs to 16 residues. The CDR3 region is CASGAPLLGSSYEQYF. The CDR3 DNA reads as TGTGCCAGCGGGGCCCCCCTTTTGGGTAGCTCCTACGAGCAGTACTTC.

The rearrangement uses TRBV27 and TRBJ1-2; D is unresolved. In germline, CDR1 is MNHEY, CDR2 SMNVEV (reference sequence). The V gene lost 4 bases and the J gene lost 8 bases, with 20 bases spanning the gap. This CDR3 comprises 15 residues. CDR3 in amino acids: CASSSETGLDGGYTF. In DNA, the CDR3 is TGTGCCAGCAGTTCAGAGACCGGCCTTGATGGGGGCTACACCTTC.